This is a list of T cell receptor beta chains from one sample in a study of blood T cell repertoires in COVID-19. Produced via immunoSEQ multiplex PCR; TCRdb's table is partial and in-frame only. The profile shows approximately 62,000 clones, 85% to 90% of them singletons. The sequencing input was peripheral blood. All receptors derive from a man aged 55 to 69 with acute or convalescent COVID-19. Both conserved end residues are part of each CDR3. The D gene is left open where the match is weak. Rows give clone size only sometimes, using once, few, many, or a class for an expanded clone.

clone size	D gene	V gene	J gene	CDR3 protein	CDR3 DNA
NA	NA	TRBV12-3/TRBV12-4	TRBJ1-3	CASKTDPGNTIYF	TGTGCCAGTAAGACAGACCCTGGAAACACCATATATTTT
NA	TRBD2	TRBV29-1	TRBJ2-5	CSAGGGVGRLETQYF	TGCAGCGCCGGCGGGGGGGTCGGAAGATTGGAGACCCAGTACTTC
NA	TRBD1	TRBV6-5	TRBJ1-2	CASSQGQGSGYTF	TGTGCCAGCAGTCAGGGACAGGGGTCTGGCTACACCTTC
NA	TRBD2	TRBV9	TRBJ2-4	CASSVGGGRAENIQYF	TGTGCCAGCAGCGTAGGCGGCGGGAGGGCCGAAAACATTCAGTACTTC
NA	TRBD1	TRBV18	TRBJ2-7	CASSSTGGGFYEQYF	TGTGCCAGCTCATCGACAGGGGGAGGCTTCTACGAGCAGTACTTC
once	TRBD2	TRBV15	TRBJ2-7	CATSRDLSGRAYEQYF	TGTGCCACCAGCAGAGACTTGAGCGGGAGGGCCTACGAGCAGTACTTC
NA	TRBD2	TRBV6-2/TRBV6-3	TRBJ2-1	CASSSGTGLAGGFNEQFF	TGTGCCAGCAGCTCCGGGACAGGGCTAGCGGGAGGGTTTAATGAGCAGTTCTTC
NA	NA	TRBV5-3	TRBJ2-7	CARRRNRPSAYEQYF	TGTGCCAGAAGACGAAACAGGCCGTCAGCCTACGAGCAGTACTTC
NA	NA	TRBV5-8	TRBJ1-5	CASSLRQGYSNQPQHF	TGTGCCAGCAGCTTGAGACAAGGCTATAGCAATCAGCCCCAGCATTTT
NA	TRBD1	TRBV6-5	TRBJ2-5	CASRRGGGETQYF	TGTGCCAGCCGCCGAGGGGGCGGCGAGACCCAGTACTTC
NA	NA	TRBV19	TRBJ1-1	CASSAMGGAMNTEAFF	TGTGCCAGTAGTGCTATGGGGGGGGCGATGAACACTGAAGCTTTCTTT